Given below is one T cell receptor beta chain in context. Antigen: not known. This sample is drawn from a study of cytomegalovirus exposure and HLA in healthy donors. Sequencing used immunoSEQ multiplex PCR; TCRdb keeps in-frame clones, though not all of them. The sample holds about 110,000 clones; approximately 94% are singletons and the top ten take 0.67%. The CDR3 covers 16 residues. V was clipped by 7 bases and J by 6 bases, with 22 bases between them. Germline V CDR1 and CDR2: MDHEN, SYDVKM. Study-wide results and limits: Subsequent analysis showed first-cohort TCR clusters tending to co-occur in 120 validation repertoires. Some TCR beta chains (more than 150 of them) were listed as cytomegalovirus-associated. High specificity and sensitivity for cytomegalovirus status were reported for the classifier.

This chain joins TRBV28 and TRBJ1-5; D perhaps matches TRBD1 (5 bases). The source of this sequence is a woman under 30 in good health and CMV-seronegative. The source material was PBMCs. This chain's CDR3 is CASTQIGAGGGQPQHF. CDR3 DNA: TGTGCCAGCACCCAAATAGGTGCGGGGGGGGGTCAGCCCCAGCATTTT. The full variable domain, rest sourced from reference TRBV28 and TRBJ1-5, is DVKVTQSSRYLVKRTGEKVFLECVQDMDHENMFWYRQDPGLGLRLIYFSYDVKMKEKGDIPEGYSVSREKKERFSLILESASTNQTSMYLCASTQIGAGGGQPQHFGDGTRLSIL.